This TCR beta chain was obtained from a study of cytomegalovirus exposure and HLA in healthy donors. Points from the study as a whole: One cluster of highly shared sequence variants probably arose as a sequencing artifact.

Germline CDR1 and CDR2: SGDLS and YYNGEE. V dropped 4 bases and J dropped 8 bases, with 15 bases sitting between them. This CDR3 has 14 amino acids. Points on this clone: Its target is unknown.

60 Vbeta and 13 Jbeta primers were used in PCR. The data were produced by immunoSEQ multiplex PCR, yet TCRdb's version contains in-frame clones alone and is incomplete. The sample shows over 150,000 clones, 75% to 85% of them seen only once. Sequences were obtained from PBMCs. The TCR comes from a young man in good health and CMV-seropositive. V gene TRBV9 combines with J gene TRBJ1-4; D might be TRBD1 (5 bases). The CDR3 spells CASSLGAGKEKLFF. The CDR3 nucleotides are TGTGCCAGCAGCTTAGGGGCGGGTAAAGAAAAACTGTTTTTT.